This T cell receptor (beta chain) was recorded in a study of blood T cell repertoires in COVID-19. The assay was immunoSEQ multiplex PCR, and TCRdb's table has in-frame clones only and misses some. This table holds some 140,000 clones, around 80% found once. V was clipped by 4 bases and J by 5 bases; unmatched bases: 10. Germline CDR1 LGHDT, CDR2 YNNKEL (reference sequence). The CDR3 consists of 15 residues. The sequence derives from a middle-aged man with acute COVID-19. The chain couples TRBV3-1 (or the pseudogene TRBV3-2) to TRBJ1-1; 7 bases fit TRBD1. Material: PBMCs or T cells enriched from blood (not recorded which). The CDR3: CASSPRQGPLTEAFF. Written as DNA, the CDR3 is TGTGCCAGCAGCCCAAGACAGGGCCCGTTGACTGAAGCTTTCTTT.